The clone carrying this T cell receptor beta chain was seen just once. The antigen remains unidentified. TCRdb's copy holds only in-frame clones and misses some; the assay was immunoSEQ multiplex PCR. This sample has some 80,000 clones, with 94% found just once. These data belong to a study of OX40 agonist ivuxolimab in advanced cancers. Study as a whole: The study treated patients with ivuxolimab, an agonistic anti-OX40 (CD134) antibody. Dose-escalation patients had hepatocellular carcinoma, melanoma, renal cell or head and neck cancer. Study results and caveats: Averaged across samples, CD8+ T cells carried more expanded clones than CD4+ did.

The CDR3 covers 16 residues. The germline gives CDR1 MNHEY, CDR2 SMNVEV (reference sequence). Trimming took 0 bases from V and 3 from J, leaving 12 bases between them. Blood sampling took place at baseline, cycle 4 day 1, and cycle 7 day 1. The material was CD4+ or CD8+ T cells sorted from blood, obtained in a trial of the OX40 agonist ivuxolimab. The sequence was collected from an adult with an advanced solid tumor such as melanoma, head and neck, liver or kidney cancer. The chain has TRBV27 and TRBJ1-5; possibly TRBD1 for D (6 bases). CDR3 residues: CASSLSPGATNQPQHF. The CDR3 DNA follows: TGTGCCAGCAGTTTATCACCAGGGGCAACCAATCAGCCCCAGCATTTT.